One and the same sample provided the 2 T cell receptor beta chains below, sequenced in a study of persistence of HIV-infected CD4 T cells. No antigens are known for them. This nonspecific control used anti-CD3/anti-CD28 bead stimulation of CD4+ T cells. Sorting of responding CD4+ T cells relied on upregulated CD40 ligand together with CD69. The immunoSEQ assay was version 4, run in survey mode. The method was immunoSEQ multiplex PCR; TCRdb's version includes in-frame clones alone and lacks a portion of them. In the table there are about 46,000 clones, 75% to 90% of which are singletons. The sample consisted of CD4+ T cells sorted from PBMCs after approximately 19-hour stimulation, taken from a patient who received antiretroviral therapy. The receptors derive from an adult woman with HIV who was CMV-seropositive.

V and J are TRBV3-1 (or the pseudogene TRBV3-2) and TRBJ2-6; 8 bases align to TRBD2. Germline lookup yields CDR1 LGHDT and CDR2 YNNKEL (reference sequence). With V trimmed by 5 bases and J by 2 bases, 5 bases remained unmatched. The CDR3 extends over 16 amino acids. CDR3 region: CASSFRGGAGANVLTF. In nucleotides, the CDR3 is TGTGCCAGCAGCTTTCGGGGGGGGGCTGGGGCCAACGTCCTGACTTTC.

V usage is TRBV7-3 and J usage is TRBJ1-1, with 8 bases identical to TRBD1. The CDR3 extends over 19 amino acids. J was trimmed by 0 bases and V by 5 bases; bases with no gene match: 17. Germline lookup yields CDR1 SGHTA and CDR2 FQGTGA. The CDR3 region has the DNA TGTGCCAGCAGCCCAACCCACGAACCTTGGACAGGGTTGAACACTGAAGCTTTCTTT. It yields the protein CASSPTHEPWTGLNTEAFF.